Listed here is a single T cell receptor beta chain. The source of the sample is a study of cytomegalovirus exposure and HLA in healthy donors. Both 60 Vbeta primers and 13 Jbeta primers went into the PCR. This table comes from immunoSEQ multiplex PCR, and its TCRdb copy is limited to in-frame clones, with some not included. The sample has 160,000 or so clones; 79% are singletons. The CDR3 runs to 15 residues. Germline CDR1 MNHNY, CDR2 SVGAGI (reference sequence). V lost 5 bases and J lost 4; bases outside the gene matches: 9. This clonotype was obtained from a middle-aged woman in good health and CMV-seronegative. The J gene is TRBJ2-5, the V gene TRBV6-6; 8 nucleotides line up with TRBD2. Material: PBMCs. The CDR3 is CASSPLGRGTETQYF. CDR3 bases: TGTGCCAGCAGTCCACTCGGGAGGGGGACAGAGACCCAGTACTTC.